This T cell receptor (beta chain) emerged from a study of long-term antiretroviral therapy in people with HIV. Details on this clone: The antigen is unknown.

HIV-positive participants all received treatment in the United States. The immunoSEQ assay was v3.0, run at survey level. Assay used: immunoSEQ multiplex PCR; TCRdb lists only in-frame clones, some missing. Of about 26,000 clones listed, 82% were seen once; the top ten hold 14%. Regarding the study as a whole: Adherence to ART, viral resistance and therapy changes lacked any data.

This sample comprised unsorted PBMCs, obtained 2.9 years after starting antiretroviral therapy. The TCR originated in a man over 45 with HIV.

Here the CDR3 reads CSVTGQSLPGELFF. CDR3 sequence (DNA): TGCAGCGTAACGGGACAGTCGCTTCCCGGGGAGCTGTTTTTT. The rearrangement joins TRBV29-1 to TRBJ2-2, with 7 bases matching TRBD1. Trimming removed 6 bases from V and 6 bases from J; junction bases left unmatched: 10. Germline assignment: CDR1 SQVTM and CDR2 ANQGSEA. The CDR3 spans 14 residues.